A selection of T cell receptor beta chains follows, all from one sample in a study of T cells after yellow fever vaccination. TCRdb reanalysed the 5' RACE reads using MiXCR and keeps one entry per CDR3 protein. Among some 350,000 distinct CDR3 sequences listed, almost 4% were seen once. Sequencing used PBMCs, obtained 5 days after the yellow fever booster vaccination. These receptors all stem from a man younger than 35 who received the YFV17D yellow fever vaccine. Both conserved end residues are part of each CDR3. Fields, in order: D gene, J gene, clone size, V gene, CDR3 protein, CDR3 DNA. The D gene is left open where the match is weak. Expanded clones get a size class; other rows say once, few or many, or leave the size out.

D: -
J: TRBJ2-7
size: few
V: TRBV20-1
CDR3: CSARAAGEFNEQYF
DNA: TGCAGTGCTAGAGCGGCAGGGGAATTTAACGAGCAGTACTTC

D: -
J: TRBJ2-6
size: -
V: TRBV7-2
CDR3: CASSPRFGAGANVLTF
DNA: TGTGCCAGCAGCCCCCGTTTCGGGGCTGGGGCCAACGTCCTGACTTTC

D: -
J: TRBJ2-5
size: many
V: TRBV5-1
CDR3: CASSSHFSGQETQYF
DNA: TGCGCCAGCAGTTCCCACTTTAGCGGACAAGAGACCCAGTACTTC

D: -
J: TRBJ2-3
size: few
V: TRBV12-3/TRBV12-4
CDR3: CASTLFDTQYF
DNA: TGTGCCAGCACCTTGTTCGATACGCAGTATTTT

D: TRBD1
J: TRBJ1-4
size: few
V: TRBV27
CDR3: CASSLLQGAEKLFF
DNA: TGTGCCAGCAGTTTATTGCAGGGGGCGGAAAAACTGTTTTTT

D: -
J: TRBJ2-5
size: many
V: TRBV29-1
CDR3: CSVGLTETQYF
DNA: TGCAGCGTTGGTCTAACAGAGACCCAGTACTTC

D: -
J: TRBJ1-1
size: -
V: TRBV12-3/TRBV12-4
CDR3: CASSLDQGIRNTEAFF
DNA: TGTGCCAGCAGTTTGGACCAGGGAATTCGGAACACTGAAGCTTTCTTT

D: TRBD1
J: TRBJ1-1
size: -
V: TRBV28
CDR3: CASSAQGQGATEAFF
DNA: TGTGCCAGCAGTGCACAAGGACAGGGGGCCACTGAAGCTTTCTTT

D: TRBD2
J: TRBJ2-1
size: many
V: TRBV7-2
CDR3: CASSLVAGINNEQFF
DNA: TGTGCCAGCAGCTTAGTAGCGGGGATCAACAATGAGCAGTTCTTC

D: -
J: TRBJ1-2
size: few
V: TRBV27
CDR3: CASSLVGGRGYTF
DNA: TGTGCCAGCAGTTTGGTCGGGGGCCGGGGCTACACCTTC

D: -
J: TRBJ2-5
size: -
V: TRBV29-1
CDR3: CSVGGDGQETQYF
DNA: TGCAGCGTTGGGGGGGACGGCCAAGAGACCCAGTACTTC

D: -
J: TRBJ1-2
size: few
V: TRBV7-9
CDR3: CASSAMVGQRGYTF
DNA: TGTGCCAGCAGCGCCATGGTGGGACAACGCGGCTACACCTTC

D: TRBD1
J: TRBJ2-3
size: -
V: TRBV6-5
CDR3: CASSYTGDTDTQYF
DNA: TGTGCCAGCAGTTACACAGGGGACACAGATACGCAGTATTTT

D: TRBD1
J: TRBJ2-3
size: many
V: TRBV6-1
CDR3: CASSEAQGEKADTQYF
DNA: TGTGCCAGCAGTGAAGCTCAGGGGGAAAAAGCAGATACGCAGTATTTT

D: -
J: TRBJ1-1
size: -
V: TRBV13
CDR3: CASSASRYRNTEAFF
DNA: TGTGCCAGCAGCGCTAGTCGATATAGGAACACTGAAGCTTTCTTT